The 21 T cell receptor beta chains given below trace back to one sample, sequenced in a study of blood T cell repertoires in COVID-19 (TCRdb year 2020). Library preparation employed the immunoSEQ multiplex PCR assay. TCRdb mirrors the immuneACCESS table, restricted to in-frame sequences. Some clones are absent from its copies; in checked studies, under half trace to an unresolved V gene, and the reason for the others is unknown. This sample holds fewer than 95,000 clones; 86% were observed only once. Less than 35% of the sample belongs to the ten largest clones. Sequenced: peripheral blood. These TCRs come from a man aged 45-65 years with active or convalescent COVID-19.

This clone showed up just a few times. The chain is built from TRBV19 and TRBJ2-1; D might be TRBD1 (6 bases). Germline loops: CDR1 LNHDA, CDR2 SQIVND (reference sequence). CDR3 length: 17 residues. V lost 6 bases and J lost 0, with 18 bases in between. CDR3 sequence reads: CASSFPQRGSSYNEQFF. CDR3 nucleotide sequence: TGTGCCAGTAGCTTCCCCCAAAGGGGGAGCTCCTACAATGAGCAGTTCTTC.

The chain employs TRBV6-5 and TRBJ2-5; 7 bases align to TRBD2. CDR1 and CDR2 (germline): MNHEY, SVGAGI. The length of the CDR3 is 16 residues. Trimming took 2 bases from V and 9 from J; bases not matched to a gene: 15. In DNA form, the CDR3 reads TGTGCCAGCAGTTACCGATTCACTAGCGACCCCGAGGCCCAGTACTTC. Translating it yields CASSYRFTSDPEAQYF.

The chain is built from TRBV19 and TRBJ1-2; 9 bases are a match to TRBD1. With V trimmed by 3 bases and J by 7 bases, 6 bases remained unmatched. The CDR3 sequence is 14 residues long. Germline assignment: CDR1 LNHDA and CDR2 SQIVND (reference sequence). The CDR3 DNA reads TGTGCCAGTAGTATCACAGGGGGCGCAGGTGGCTACACCTTC. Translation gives CASSITGGAGGYTF.

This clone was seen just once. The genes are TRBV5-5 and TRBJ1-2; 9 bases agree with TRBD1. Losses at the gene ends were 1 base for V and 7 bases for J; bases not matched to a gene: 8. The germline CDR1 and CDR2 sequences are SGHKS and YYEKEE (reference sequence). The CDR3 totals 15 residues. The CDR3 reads CASSLIPGQGLGYTF. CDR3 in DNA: TGTGCCAGCAGCTTGATCCCGGGACAGGGTCTTGGCTACACCTTC.

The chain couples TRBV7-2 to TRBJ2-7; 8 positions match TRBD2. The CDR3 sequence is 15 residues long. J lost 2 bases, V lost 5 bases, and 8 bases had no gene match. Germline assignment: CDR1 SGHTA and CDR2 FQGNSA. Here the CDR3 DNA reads TGTGCCAGCAGCGAGGCGGGGGGCCCTACCTACGAGCAGTACTTC. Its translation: CASSEAGGPTYEQYF.

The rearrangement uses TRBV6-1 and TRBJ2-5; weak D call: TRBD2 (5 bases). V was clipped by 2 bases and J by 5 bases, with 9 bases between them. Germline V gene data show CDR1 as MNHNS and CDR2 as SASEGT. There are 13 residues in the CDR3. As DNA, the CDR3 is TGTGCCAGCAGTGAATCCGACTACGAGACCCAGTACTTC. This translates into CASSESDYETQYF.

CDR3 sequence: CASSPRLGSEQYF. The CDR3 DNA reads TGTGCCAGCAGCCCCCGCCTAGGTTCCGAGCAGTACTTC. This chain connects TRBV14 to TRBJ2-7; unclear D gene. This CDR3 contains 13 residues. Germline V gene lookup returns CDR1 SGHDN and CDR2 FVKESK. Trimming cost V 4 bases and J 6 bases, with 13 bases left between them. Full variable domain (remainder filled in from reference TRBV14 and TRBJ2-7): EAGVTQFPSHSVIEKGQTVTLRCDPISGHDNLYWYRRVMGKEIKFLLHFVKESKQDESGMPNNRFLAERTGGTYSTLKVQPAELEDSGVYFCASSPRLGSEQYFGPGTRLTVT.

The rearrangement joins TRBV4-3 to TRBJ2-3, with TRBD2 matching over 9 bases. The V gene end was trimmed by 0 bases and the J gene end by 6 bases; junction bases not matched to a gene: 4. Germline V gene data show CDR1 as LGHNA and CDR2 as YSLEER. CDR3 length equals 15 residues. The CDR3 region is CASSQDGLAGDTQYF. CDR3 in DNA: TGCGCCAGCAGCCAAGATGGGCTAGCGGGGGATACGCAGTATTTT.

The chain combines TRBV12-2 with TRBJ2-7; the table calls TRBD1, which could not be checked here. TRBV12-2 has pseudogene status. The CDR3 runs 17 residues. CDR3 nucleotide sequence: TGTGCAAGTCGCTTCACCAGCCCGATCGACAGAAGTTACGAGCAGTACTTC. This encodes CASRFTSPIDRSYEQYF.

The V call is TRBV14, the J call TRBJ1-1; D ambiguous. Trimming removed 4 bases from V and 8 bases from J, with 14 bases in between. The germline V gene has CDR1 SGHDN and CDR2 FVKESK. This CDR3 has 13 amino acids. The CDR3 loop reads CASSRQFLSEAFF. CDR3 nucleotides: TGTGCCAGCAGCCGGCAATTTCTGTCAGAAGCTTTCTTT.

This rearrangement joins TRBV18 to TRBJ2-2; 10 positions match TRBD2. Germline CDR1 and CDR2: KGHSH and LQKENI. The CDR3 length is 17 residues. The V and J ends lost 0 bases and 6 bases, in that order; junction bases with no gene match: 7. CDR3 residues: CASSPPASGRRAGELFF. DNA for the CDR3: TGTGCCAGCTCACCACCGGCTAGCGGGAGACGGGCCGGGGAGCTGTTTTTT.

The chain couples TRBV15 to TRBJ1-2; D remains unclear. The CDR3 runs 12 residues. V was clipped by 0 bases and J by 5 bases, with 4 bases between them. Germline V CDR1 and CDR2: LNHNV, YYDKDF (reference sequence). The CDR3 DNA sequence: TGTGCCACCAGCAGAGACAGATATGGCTACACCTTC. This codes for CATSRDRYGYTF.

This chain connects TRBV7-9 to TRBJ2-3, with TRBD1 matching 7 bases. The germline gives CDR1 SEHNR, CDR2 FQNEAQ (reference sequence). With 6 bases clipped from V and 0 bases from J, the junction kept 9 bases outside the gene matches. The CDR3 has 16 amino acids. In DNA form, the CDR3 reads TGTGCCAGCAGTTTAATAGGGGGCGGGAGCACAGATACGCAGTATTTT. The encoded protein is CASSLIGGGSTDTQYF.

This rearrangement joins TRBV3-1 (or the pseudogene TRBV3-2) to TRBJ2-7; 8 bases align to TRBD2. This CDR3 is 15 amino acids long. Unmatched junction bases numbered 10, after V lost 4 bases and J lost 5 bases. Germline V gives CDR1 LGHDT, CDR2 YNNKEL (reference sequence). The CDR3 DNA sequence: TGTGCCAGCAGCCCCGGTGGCGGGAGGATGGACGAGCAGTACTTC. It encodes CASSPGGGRMDEQYF.

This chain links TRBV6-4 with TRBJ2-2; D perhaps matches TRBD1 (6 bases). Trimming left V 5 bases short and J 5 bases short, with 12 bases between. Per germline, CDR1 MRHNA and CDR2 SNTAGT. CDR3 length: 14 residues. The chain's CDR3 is CASSMSRGTGELFF. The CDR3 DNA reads TGTGCCAGCAGTATGAGCAGGGGTACCGGGGAGCTGTTTTTT.

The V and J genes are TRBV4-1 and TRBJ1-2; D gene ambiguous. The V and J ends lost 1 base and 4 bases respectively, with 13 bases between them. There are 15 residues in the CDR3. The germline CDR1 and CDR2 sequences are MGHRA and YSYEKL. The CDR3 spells CASSQGREGRYGYTF. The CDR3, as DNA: TGCGCCAGCAGCCAAGGGAGGGAGGGCCGCTATGGCTACACCTTC.

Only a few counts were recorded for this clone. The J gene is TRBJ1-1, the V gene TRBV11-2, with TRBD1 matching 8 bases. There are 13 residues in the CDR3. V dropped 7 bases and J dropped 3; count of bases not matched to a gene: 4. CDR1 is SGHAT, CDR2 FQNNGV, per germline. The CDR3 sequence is CASTLDRDTEAFF. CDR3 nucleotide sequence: TGTGCCAGCACCCTGGACAGGGACACTGAAGCTTTCTTT.

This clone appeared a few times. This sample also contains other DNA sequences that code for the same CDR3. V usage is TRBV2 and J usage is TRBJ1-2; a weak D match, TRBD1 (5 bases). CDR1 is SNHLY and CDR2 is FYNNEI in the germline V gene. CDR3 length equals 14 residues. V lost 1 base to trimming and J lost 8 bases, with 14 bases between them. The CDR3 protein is CASSEGRDRAGYTF. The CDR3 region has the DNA TGTGCCAGCAGTGAAGGTCGTGACAGAGCAGGCTACACCTTC.

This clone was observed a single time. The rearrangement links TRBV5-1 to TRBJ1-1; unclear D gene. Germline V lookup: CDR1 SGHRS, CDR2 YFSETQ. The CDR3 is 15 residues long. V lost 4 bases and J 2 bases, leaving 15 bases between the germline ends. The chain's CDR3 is CASSHGREGNTEAFF. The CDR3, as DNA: TGCGCCAGCAGCCACGGGCGGGAGGGTAACACTGAAGCTTTCTTT.

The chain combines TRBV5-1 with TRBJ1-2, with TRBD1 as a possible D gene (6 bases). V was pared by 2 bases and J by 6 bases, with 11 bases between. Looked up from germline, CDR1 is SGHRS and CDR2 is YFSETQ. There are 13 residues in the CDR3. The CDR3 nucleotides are TGCGCCAGCAGCTTTGAGGGGGTCGATGGCTACACCTTC. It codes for CASSFEGVDGYTF.

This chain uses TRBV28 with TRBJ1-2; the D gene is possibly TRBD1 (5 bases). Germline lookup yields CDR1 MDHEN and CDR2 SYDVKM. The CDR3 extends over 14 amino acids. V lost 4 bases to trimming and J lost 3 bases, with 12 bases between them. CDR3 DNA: TGTGCCAGCAGTTCGACAGTACGTGACTATGGCTACACCTTC. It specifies CASSSTVRDYGYTF.